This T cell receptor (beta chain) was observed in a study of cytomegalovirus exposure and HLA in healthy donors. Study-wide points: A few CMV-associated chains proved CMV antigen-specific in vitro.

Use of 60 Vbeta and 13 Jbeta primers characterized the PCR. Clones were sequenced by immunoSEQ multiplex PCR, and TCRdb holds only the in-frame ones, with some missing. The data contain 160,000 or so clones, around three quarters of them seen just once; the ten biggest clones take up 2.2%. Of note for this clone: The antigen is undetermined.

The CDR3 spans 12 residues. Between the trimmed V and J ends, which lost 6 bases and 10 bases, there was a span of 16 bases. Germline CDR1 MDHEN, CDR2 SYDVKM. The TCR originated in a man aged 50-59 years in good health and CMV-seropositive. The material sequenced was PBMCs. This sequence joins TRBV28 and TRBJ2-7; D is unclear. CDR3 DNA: TGTGCCAGCAGCCCCGGGTCGTACGTCCAGTACTTC. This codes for CASSPGSYVQYF.